This T cell receptor beta chain emerged from a study of blood T cell repertoires in COVID-19. Across the whole study: The United States, Italy and Spain provided the acute and convalescent COVID-19 samples. T cells, B-cell-depleted T cells, or PBMCs supplied cDNA or gDNA.

The CDR3 has 14 residues. Germline V lookup: CDR1 LGHNA, CDR2 YNFKEQ. V was trimmed by 6 bases and J by 0 bases, leaving 6 bases between them. How the authors handled the data: Amplification of reference gene primers was used by the study to estimate nucleated cell counts. Here immunoSEQ multiplex PCR was the method, and the copy in TCRdb shows in-frame clones only, minus some. V, J and clone size derive from that table, while D and trimming were established from the DNA sequence. The table lists 60,000 to 65,000 clones, 65% to 80% of them singletons. This clone turned up a few times. The chain has TRBV4-2 and TRBJ1-6; tentatively, D is TRBD1 (5 bases). Sequenced sample: peripheral blood. The sequence was collected from a human donor in a cohort sampled during active COVID-19. The CDR3 spells CASSRGSYNSPLHF. Written as DNA, the CDR3 is TGTGCCAGCAGTAGGGGCTCCTATAATTCACCCCTCCACTTT.